These 5 T cell receptor beta chains share one sample of origin, sequenced in a study of blood T cell repertoires in COVID-19. TCRdb's table, derived via immunoSEQ multiplex PCR, lists solely in-frame clones and lacks some. This sample has about 87,000 clones, with around four fifths found just once. Sequencing was carried out using peripheral blood. Receptor source: a woman between 65 and 79 years old with acute or convalescent COVID-19.

This chain joins TRBV5-4 and TRBJ2-3; D possibly corresponds to TRBD2 (5 bases). CDR3 length: 16 amino acids. Per the germline V gene, CDR1 is SGHNT and CDR2 is YYREEE (reference sequence). With 3 bases removed from V and 1 base from J, the gap between germline ends came to 15 bases. This chain's CDR3 is CASSSSTRRGTDTQYF. In DNA, the CDR3 is TGTGCCAGCAGCTCGTCGACACGGCGGGGCACAGATACGCAGTATTTT.

This chain connects TRBV3-1 (or the pseudogene TRBV3-2) to TRBJ2-3; 14 bases match TRBD2. CDR1 and CDR2 from the germline V gene are LGHDT and YNNKEL (reference sequence). V gave up 4 bases and J gave up 8 bases; unmatched junction bases: 2. The CDR3 is 14 residues long. The CDR3 loop reads CASSPGLAGATQYF. The CDR3 coding sequence is TGTGCCAGCAGCCCGGGACTAGCGGGGGCTACGCAGTATTTT.

The chain has TRBV12-3 or TRBV12-4 and TRBJ1-6, with D hard to call. The CDR3 has 13 amino acids. V lost 5 bases to trimming and J lost 7 bases, with 9 bases between them. The chain's CDR3 is CASSSTQNSPLHF. The CDR3 DNA sequence: TGTGCCAGCAGTAGTACACAAAATTCACCCCTCCACTTT.

This clone appeared a single time. The chain employs TRBV14 and TRBJ2-5; D might be TRBD2 (6 bases). V dropped 4 bases and J dropped 5 bases, with 11 bases sitting between them. The CDR3 has 13 amino acids. The germline V gene encodes CDR1 SGHDN and CDR2 FVKESK. CDR3 loop: CASSPGLEETQYF. The CDR3 DNA reads TGTGCCAGCAGCCCGGGACTCGAGGAGACCCAGTACTTC.

The chain recombines TRBV6-5 with TRBJ2-7; 12 bases fit TRBD2. The CDR3 runs 13 residues. Germline V lookup: CDR1 MNHEY, CDR2 SVGAGI. V lost 11 bases to trimming and J lost 5 bases; unmatched junction nucleotides: 7. The CDR3 is CAGRTSGVDEQYF. CDR3 DNA sequence: TGTGCCGGGAGGACTAGCGGGGTCGACGAGCAGTACTTC.